The clone carrying this T cell receptor beta chain turned up a few times. The data derive from a study of naive and memory T cell subsets. The SP2 primer and nested alpha and beta constant region primers amplified ligated cDNA in four rounds. TCRdb recomputed calls from the 5' RACE reads with MiXCR, one row per CDR3 protein. The sample comprises more than 50,000 distinct CDR3 sequences, 8% to 9% of which are singletons, and about 19% rests with the top ten. The germline V gene encodes CDR1 DFQATT and CDR2 SNEGSKA (reference sequence). V dropped 2 bases and J dropped 2; count of bases not matched to a gene: 9. This CDR3 has 17 amino acids. A UMI-containing oligonucleotide was joined by 3' ligation to the TCR cDNA template. Whole-blood samples were around 2.3 ml of peripheral blood from healthy adult volunteers.

The source of this sequence is a female donor in good health. The chain links TRBV20-1 to TRBJ2-1, with 10 positions matching TRBD2. Here the CDR3 DNA reads TGCAGTGCTAGACGGCTAGCGGGGGCCCTCACCTACAATGAGCAGTTCTTC. Protein sequence: CSARRLAGALTYNEQFF.